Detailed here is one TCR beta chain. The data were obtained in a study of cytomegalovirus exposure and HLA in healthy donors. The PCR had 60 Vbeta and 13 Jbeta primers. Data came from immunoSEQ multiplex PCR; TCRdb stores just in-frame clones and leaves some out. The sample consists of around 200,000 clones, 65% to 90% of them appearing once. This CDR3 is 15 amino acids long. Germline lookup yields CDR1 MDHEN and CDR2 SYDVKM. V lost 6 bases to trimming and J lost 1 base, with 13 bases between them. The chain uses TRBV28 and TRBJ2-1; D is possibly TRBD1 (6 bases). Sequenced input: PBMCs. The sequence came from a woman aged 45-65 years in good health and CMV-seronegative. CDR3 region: CASSERQVSYNEQFF. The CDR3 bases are TGTGCCAGCAGCGAAAGACAGGTTTCCTACAATGAGCAGTTCTTC.